The 12 T cell receptor beta chains below were found in one sample sequenced in a study of blood T cells in healthy people across ages. The use of a sample-barcoded 5' primer and a J-beta primer mix characterized a second PCR of about 7 to 12 cycles. MiXCR, run by TCRdb on the 5' RACE reads, gives a single entry per CDR3 protein. The sample has 1.5 million to 1.8 million distinct CDR3 sequences; under 55% are singletons. What was sequenced was blood. The receptors were gathered from a woman aged 18-29 years in good health.

The genes are TRBV14 and TRBJ2-1, with D maybe TRBD2 (6 bases). The CDR3 runs to 17 residues. Trimming pared 0 bases from V and 7 bases from J, leaving 19 bases between. The germline CDR1 and CDR2 sequences are SGHDN and FVKESK. The CDR3 DNA reads as TGTGCCAGCAGCCAAGAAGCTGCGGGAAGGTGGGAAAATGAGCAGTTCTTC. Translation: CASSQEAAGRWENEQFF.

The CDR3 coding sequence is TGTGCCAGCAGTCCCTTAGAAGCAGTCTATGGCTACACCTTC. As protein: CASSPLEAVYGYTF. The gene calls are TRBV12-3 or TRBV12-4 and TRBJ1-2; D is ambiguous. CDR3 length: 14 residues. Deletions cut 5 bases from V and 4 bases from J, with 14 bases between.

This clonotype was seen a few times. The V gene is TRBV10-3, the J gene TRBJ1-1; maybe TRBD1 (5 bases). Germline V lookup: CDR1 ENHRY, CDR2 SYGVKD. CDR3 length: 14 residues. Trimming took off 6 bases at V and 7 bases at J, with 18 bases between the two ends. CDR3: CAIRSDGGELEAFF. CDR3 nucleotides: TGTGCCATCAGGAGTGACGGAGGGGAACTTGAAGCTTTCTTT.

Points on this clonotype: This clone may be a read error of a much larger clone one base away. The chain joins TRBV4-3 to TRBJ2-1; D remains ambiguous. The last part of the DNA fits TRBJ2-7 better; the J call may be wrong. The CDR3 contains 14 residues. The V gene's germline CDR1 is LGHNA and CDR2 YSLEER. In DNA form, the CDR3 reads TGCGCCAGCAGCCAAGAAAAGTCCTACAATGAGCAGTACTTC. It codes for CASSQEKSYNEQYF.

The chain links TRBV7-2 to TRBJ2-3; D is ambiguous. V dropped 5 bases and J dropped 3 bases, with 9 bases sitting between them. CDR3 length equals 13 residues. Germline values: CDR1 SGHTA, CDR2 FQGNSA. The CDR3 DNA follows: TGTGCCAGCAGCCGCTGGGTAACAGATACGCAGTATTTT. Translation gives CASSRWVTDTQYF.

Notes on this clonotype: This clone may be a read error of a much larger clone one base away. The J gene is TRBJ2-3, the V gene TRBV12-3 or TRBV12-4, with D unclear. The ends were cut back, 2 bases at V and 4 bases at J, with 16 bases in the middle. The CDR3 has 16 residues. The CDR3 reads CASSLIRTLGADTQYF. CDR3 coding DNA: TGTGCCAGCAGTTTAATCCGGACCCTAGGCGCAGATACGCAGTATTTT.

The CDR3 nucleotides are TGTGCCACCAGCAGAGATAGTATTGGGATCGAGCGGGGGACCCAGTACTTC. Translating gives CATSRDSIGIERGTQYF. The chain employs TRBV15 and TRBJ2-5, with 7 bases lining up with TRBD2. The CDR3 loop spans 17 amino acids. The germline gives CDR1 LNHNV, CDR2 YYDKDF (reference sequence). With 0 bases clipped from V and 7 bases from J, the junction kept 14 bases outside the gene matches.

This rearrangement joins TRBV15 to TRBJ1-3; D is ambiguous. CDR3 length: 15 amino acids. The germline gives CDR1 LNHNV, CDR2 YYDKDF (reference sequence). Trimming removed 0 bases from V and 4 bases from J, with 10 bases in between. The CDR3 sequence is CATSRDKGPGNTIYF. The DNA for the CDR3 is TGTGCCACCAGCAGAGATAAAGGGCCGGGAAACACCATATATTTT.

Turning to this clonotype: Relative to the germline gene, one junction end is altered; a read error may explain this. V usage is TRBV6-5 and J usage is TRBJ1-2, with D unclear. CDR1 and CDR2 from the germline V gene are MNHEY and SVGAGI. The CDR3 sequence is 15 residues long. Written as DNA, the CDR3 is TGTGCCGGCAGTTACTACAAAATTAACAACTATGGCTACACCTTC. Translating it yields CAGSYYKINNYGYTF.

The chain combines TRBV12-3 or TRBV12-4 with TRBJ2-2; 11 bases map to TRBD1. Germline trimming cut 4 bases from V and 5 bases from J; bases unmatched to any gene: 3. The CDR3 spans 15 residues. The CDR3 loop reads CASSWGTGGTGELFF. The CDR3 DNA sequence: TGTGCCAGCAGTTGGGGGACAGGGGGAACCGGGGAGCTGTTTTTT.

The rearrangement links TRBV7-9 to TRBJ1-1, with 9 bases fitting TRBD1. This CDR3 has 12 amino acids. From germline, CDR1 is SEHNR and CDR2 FQNEAQ (reference sequence). The junction had 3 bases not matched to a gene; V was cut back by 5 bases and J by 8 bases. This chain's CDR3 is CASSGQGIEAFF. The CDR3 nucleotides are TGTGCCAGCAGCGGACAGGGGATCGAAGCTTTCTTT.

Only one count was recorded for this clonotype. The J gene is TRBJ1-1, the V gene TRBV5-1, with 8 bases that match TRBD1. V shed 4 bases and J 3 bases; nucleotides not matched to a gene: 5. The CDR3 contains 14 residues. Germline CDR1 reads SGHRS; CDR2 reads YFSETQ. The CDR3 loop reads CASSKDRVYTEAFF. The CDR3 DNA reads TGCGCCAGCAGCAAGGACAGGGTGTACACTGAAGCTTTCTTT.